These T cell receptor beta chains were read from a single sample in a study of monozygotic twins with inflammatory bowel disease. With the 5' RACE reads reprocessed, TCRdb shows one record per CDR3 protein and no DNA. The sample yields a few hundred thousand distinct CDR3 sequences, of which the top ten take up 2% to 2.5%. Sequenced input: blood. All receptors come from a human donor with ulcerative colitis or Crohn's disease, or a healthy co-twin of an affected twin (not recorded which). Both conserved end residues are part of each CDR3.

TRBV18,TRBJ1-3,CASSPRTGQSGNTIYF
TRBV10-3,TRBJ1-6,CAISEGTGHSPLHF
TRBV7-9,TRBJ1-4,CASSLSLGYPTPAKLFF
TRBV11-1,TRBJ2-1,CASSLVERGFSYNEQFF
TRBV29-1,TRBJ2-7,CSVTGTDSYEQYF
TRBV6-5,TRBJ2-2,CASSYLKASGANTGELFF
TRBV7-2,TRBJ2-5,CASSRDSETQYF
TRBV19,TRBJ2-7,CASSMRANPGQSTYEQYF
TRBV5-8,TRBJ2-1,CASTKEFLGEQFF
TRBV11-2,TRBJ2-1,CASSSRRTVPYSYNEQFF
TRBV2,TRBJ2-6,CASSPIGRGKSGANVLTF
TRBV7-2,TRBJ2-5,CASSRGYQETQYF
TRBV6-5,TRBJ1-1,CASSFEPRGEAFF
TRBV7-9,TRBJ1-4,CASSTGQGSDEKLFF
TRBV29-1,TRBJ2-1,CSVESYPRDRVNEQFF
TRBV19,TRBJ1-2,CASRPRTGGYTF
TRBV24-1,TRBJ1-5,CATSEAQQPQHF
TRBV28,TRBJ2-2,CASSLWASRNAGELFF
TRBV18,TRBJ2-7,CASSPRAGGTYEQYF
TRBV7-9,TRBJ1-2,CASSLELGHYTF
TRBV5-1,TRBJ2-3,CASSFTSGVEDTQYF
TRBV20-1,TRBJ2-1,CSAAQLSSGGNNEQFF
TRBV27,TRBJ2-7,CAIGSTYEQYF
TRBV20-1,TRBJ2-2,CSARDPRNSGPGELFF
TRBV11-2,TRBJ1-6,CASSFGGTGRASYNSPLHF
TRBV25-1,TRBJ2-7,CASSPQRGYEQYF
TRBV5-4,TRBJ2-3,CASSFTEDTQYF
TRBV7-2,TRBJ1-5,CASSQNGGRGQPQHF
TRBV10-3,TRBJ1-1,CAISESTQTEAFF
TRBV28,TRBJ2-2,CAIKARTGELFF
TRBV7-2,TRBJ2-2,CASSLVGGNTGELFF
TRBV20-1,TRBJ1-5,CSATYSTFSNQPQHF
TRBV7-2,TRBJ2-1,CASSLASSPSGSSYNEQFF
TRBV5-6,TRBJ2-3,CASSLGNLVLRYF
TRBV5-1,TRBJ1-4,CASSFSPGTNEKLFF
TRBV6-2/TRBV6-3,TRBJ2-1,CASSYWEDYNEQFF
TRBV19,TRBJ2-1,CASSRLRGQYYNEQFF
TRBV20-1,TRBJ1-6,CSARAPPNRPDSPLHF
TRBV12-3/TRBV12-4,TRBJ2-1,CASSSGASGGPFYNEQFF
TRBV28,TRBJ1-2,CASRLDRAGYTF
TRBV14,TRBJ2-3,CASSHNLRGWTDTQYF
TRBV27,TRBJ2-7,CASSLQSGGRYEQYF
TRBV5-1,TRBJ2-3,CASSSGRTDTQYF
TRBV6-5,TRBJ1-2,CASSYPQGHGYTF
TRBV30,TRBJ2-7,CAWSWTGGLEQYF
TRBV29-1,TRBJ1-3,CSVRKDSRSGNTIYF
TRBV6-1,TRBJ1-1,CASKETIGTEAFF
TRBV5-1,TRBJ1-1,CASSFQGSRMNTEAFF
TRBV7-9,TRBJ2-3,CASSSNSGGDTQYF
TRBV28,TRBJ1-1,CASSLLGAAAFF
TRBV5-5,TRBJ2-5,CASSNGDSGQETQYF
TRBV19,TRBJ2-2,CASRTGLMTGELFF
TRBV4-1,TRBJ1-3,CASSQAYQGRTGNTIYF
TRBV7-6,TRBJ2-7,CASSLDFTGVPPYEQYF
TRBV12-3/TRBV12-4,TRBJ2-7,CASKPSGRKSYEQYF
TRBV14,TRBJ1-4,CASSQRGIDEKLFF
TRBV27,TRBJ2-7,CASSWAGGSYEQYF